Below are 13 T cell receptor beta chains sequenced from a single sample in a study of T cell repertoires in ileal Crohn's disease. Time point denoted: neoterminal ileum biopsy at postoperative endoscopy, about 6 months after surgery. Assay used: immunoSEQ multiplex PCR; TCRdb lists only in-frame clones, some missing. The sample includes 55,000 to 65,000 clones, roughly 89% of them seen just once. The source material was ileal tissue. These receptors all stem from an adult with Crohn's disease.

The chain couples TRBV30 to TRBJ1-1, with D possibly TRBD1 on 6 matching bases. V was pared by 5 bases and J by 0 bases, with 10 bases between. Germline V gives CDR1 GTSNPN, CDR2 SVGIG (reference sequence). This CDR3 region has 13 residues. The CDR3 loop reads CAWGGHLNTEAFF. DNA for the CDR3: TGTGCCTGGGGGGGACACCTGAACACTGAAGCTTTCTTT.

This rearrangement joins TRBV14 to TRBJ1-1; no clear D gene. Trimming took 0 bases from V and 3 from J, leaving 5 bases between them. The CDR3 has 13 residues. Germline CDR1 and CDR2: SGHDN and FVKESK. The CDR3 DNA sequence: TGTGCCAGCAGCCAAGAGGTAGACACTGAAGCTTTCTTT. Its translation: CASSQEVDTEAFF.

The V gene is TRBV5-5, the J gene TRBJ1-1; 9 positions agree with TRBD1. There are 16 residues in the CDR3. Germline V gives CDR1 SGHKS, CDR2 YYEKEE (reference sequence). Trimming at V came to 3 bases and at J to 6 bases, leaving 12 bases not matched to a gene. CDR3 in DNA: TGTGCCAGCAGCTCAACCGGGACAGGGCCATACGCTGAAGCTTTCTTT. Its protein is CASSSTGTGPYAEAFF.

This chain joins TRBV11-2 and TRBJ1-4, with D perhaps matching TRBD1 (6 bases). V was cut by 3 bases and J by 5 bases, with 10 bases left in between. Looked up from germline, CDR1 is SGHAT and CDR2 is FQNNGV. The CDR3 has 14 residues. This CDR3 is CASSFGTRNEKLFF. The CDR3, as DNA: TGTGCCAGCAGCTTCGGGACACGGAATGAAAAACTGTTTTTT.

This chain connects TRBV2 to TRBJ2-1, with D tentatively TRBD2 (5 bases). Trimming took off 9 bases at V and 8 bases at J, with 14 bases between the two ends. Per the germline V gene, CDR1 is SNHLY and CDR2 is FYNNEI. The CDR3 has 12 residues. CDR3 sequence reads: CARSTSFDEQFF. The DNA of the CDR3 is TGTGCCAGGAGTACTAGTTTTGATGAGCAGTTCTTC.

This chain uses TRBV4-1 with TRBJ2-3; D uncertain. Germline CDR1 reads MGHRA; CDR2 reads YSYEKL. V lost 1 base, J lost 1 base, and 9 bases lay in between. This CDR3 contains 15 residues. The CDR3: CASSQVSFGTDTQYF. The CDR3, as DNA: TGCGCCAGCAGCCAAGTGTCGTTCGGCACAGATACGCAGTATTTT.

The rearrangement joins TRBV4-3 to TRBJ2-7; 10 bases are a match to TRBD2. The CDR3 is 16 amino acids. The germline gives CDR1 LGHNA, CDR2 YSLEER. With 0 bases clipped from V and 5 bases from J, the junction kept 7 bases outside the gene matches. CDR3 amino acids: CASSQDIAGGLNEQYF. CDR3 coding DNA: TGCGCCAGCAGCCAAGATATAGCGGGAGGTTTGAACGAGCAGTACTTC.

V usage is TRBV15 and J usage is TRBJ1-3, with a tentative D call TRBD1 (6 bases). Per the germline V gene, CDR1 is LNHNV and CDR2 is YYDKDF (reference sequence). V lost 0 bases and J lost 3, with 12 bases in between. This CDR3 has 16 residues. The CDR3 DNA sequence: TGTGCCACCAGCAGAGATAGCGGGGGCCTTGGAAACACCATATATTTT. Translating gives CATSRDSGGLGNTIYF. The entire variable domain, with the rest obtained from reference TRBV15 and TRBJ1-3, is as follows: DAMVIQNPRYQVTQFGKPVTLSCSQTLNHNVMYWYQQKSSQAPKLLFHYYDKDFNNEADTPDNFQSRRPNTSFCFLDIRSPGLGDTAMYLCATSRDSGGLGNTIYFGEGSWLTVV.

The rearrangement links TRBV5-6 to TRBJ2-7; D uncertain. Trimming left V 4 bases short and J 5 bases short, with 13 bases between. Germline V CDR1 and CDR2: SGHDT, YYEEEE. There are 13 residues in the CDR3. The CDR3 nucleotides read TGTGCCAGCAGCCACATCAAAGTCCACGAGCAGTACTTC. This translates into CASSHIKVHEQYF. The full variable domain, in which reference TRBV5-6 and TRBJ2-7 provide the parts outside the CDR3, is DAGVTQSPTHLIKTRGQQVTLRCSPKSGHDTVSWYQQALGQGPQFIFQYYEEEERQRGNFPDRFSGHQFPNYSSELNVNALLLGDSALYLCASSHIKVHEQYFGPGTRLTVT.

The chain links TRBV6-6 to TRBJ1-6; D is unresolved. Germline lookup yields CDR1 MNHNY and CDR2 SVGAGI (reference sequence). The V gene lost 6 bases and the J gene lost 7 bases, with 13 bases spanning the gap. The CDR3 is 14 residues long. DNA of the CDR3: TGTGCCAGCAGCCACGGGGATTCGAATTCACCCCTCCACTTT. It encodes CASSHGDSNSPLHF.

The chain employs TRBV7-8 and TRBJ2-2; 7 nucleotides agree with TRBD2. V lost 5 bases and J lost 1; bases outside the gene matches: 4. Germline V gene data show CDR1 as SGHVS and CDR2 as FQNEAQ. The CDR3 spans 15 residues. CDR3 loop: CASSNQRENTGELFF. The CDR3 DNA follows: TGTGCCAGCAGCAACCAGCGGGAGAACACCGGGGAGCTGTTTTTT.

V and J are TRBV19 and TRBJ1-1, with D unresolved. Trimming removed 4 bases from V and 5 bases from J, with 17 bases in between. The CDR3 totals 15 residues. Germline CDR1 is LNHDA and CDR2 is SQIVND (reference sequence). CDR3 sequence reads: CASSKSLGGFTEAFF. The CDR3 DNA is TGTGCCAGTAGTAAGTCACTGGGCGGGTTTACTGAAGCTTTCTTT.

The V gene is TRBV2, the J gene TRBJ2-2; tentatively, D is TRBD1 (5 bases). The CDR3 extends over 14 amino acids. Looked up from germline, CDR1 is SNHLY and CDR2 is FYNNEI. The V end was cut by 7 bases, the J end by 5 bases, with 14 bases between. The CDR3 loop is CASTPIRVTGELFF. Here the CDR3 DNA reads TGTGCCAGCACCCCTATCAGGGTAACCGGGGAGCTGTTTTTT.